The sample holds many counts of the clone carrying this T cell receptor (beta chain). No antigen is known for it. Either OKT3 anti-CD3 antibody or CD3/CD28 beads expanded T cells from blood mononuclear cells over 3 days. The source of the sample is a study of beta chain bispecific antibodies for T cell cancers. On the study more broadly: Jurkat cells expressed TRBV12-3; HPB-ALL cells expressed TRBV5-5.

Clonotypes were quantified using unique molecular identifier barcodes. One entry per CDR3 protein, called by TCRdb with MiXCR from the 5' RACE reads. The data contain some 20,000 distinct CDR3 sequences, 2% to 2.5% of them singletons. Study-level points and caveats: Anti-TRBV5-5 antibody staining may include highly similar TRBV5-6 cells. Normal T cells contributed less of the targeted TRBV signal than the leukemia cells did. Versus anti-CD19, anti-TRBV12 exposure cut the TRBV12-3 share of TRBV signal by roughly 99%.

CDR3 length equals 14 residues. Trimming took 1 base from V and 5 from J, leaving 8 bases between them. Germline lookup yields CDR1 MGHDK and CDR2 SYGVNS. This sequence joins TRBV25-1 and TRBJ1-4; D remains unclear. The specimen was healthy donor T cells cultured with leukemia cells, collected from a culture containing a bispecific antibody targeting TCR Vbeta12. The source is a human donor in good health. Some clones in this sample may be carry-over from other donors' samples. The CDR3, as DNA: TGTGCCAGCAGTGAATTCCACGACAATGAAAAACTGTTTTTT. Its translation is CASSEFHDNEKLFF.